This T cell receptor beta chain was identified in a study of T cell clonality in common variable immunodeficiency. Study observations and caveats: Common variable immunodeficiency TCR beta sequences reportedly had fewer deletions and N-nucleotide insertions.

J was trimmed by 7 bases and V by 4 bases; bases with no gene match: 10. The CDR3 loop spans 15 amino acids. Germline CDR1 is SGHKS and CDR2 is YYEKEE (reference sequence). This clone was seen more than once but under ten times. Antigen: not known. The observed sequence ends 3 residues before the CDR3 terminus, with the missing tail filled in from the germline J gene. Only in-frame clones appear in the TCRdb table, and some are missing; sequencing was by immunoSEQ multiplex PCR. The repertoire consists of approximately 17,000 clones, none detected only once. This TCR was recovered from a human donor with common variable immunodeficiency. The genes are TRBV5-5 and TRBJ1-4; TRBD1 matches 7 bases. The sample consisted of peripheral blood mononuclear cells. The sequenced CDR3 bases are TGTGCCAGCAGCCAACTGACAGGGACGAGTGAAAAA. This sequence encodes CASSQLTGTSEK. The entire CDR3 protein reads CASSQLTGTSEKLFF.